This TCR beta chain was recorded in a study of T cell responses to AZD1222 COVID-19 vaccine. The CDR3 length is 16 residues. V was pared by 3 bases and J by 1 base, with 15 bases between. Germline CDR1 is MNHEY and CDR2 is SVGEGT. Study conclusions and caveats: Only a handful of AZD1222 recipients, roughly six in all, had baseline seropositivity.

Repertoires were generated with immunoSEQ multiplex PCR, while TCRdb's copy carries only in-frame clones and drops some. The sample comprises some 120,000 clones, 90% of which are singletons, and more than 6% rests with the top ten. As for this clone: The antigen is unknown.

Sequenced material: peripheral blood, taken on day 0 of AZD1222 vaccination. The clonotype originates from an adult in good health. The chain links TRBV6-2 or TRBV6-3 to TRBJ2-5, with D possibly matching TRBD2 (6 bases). CDR3 in amino acids: CASSYSTGVAQETQYF. The CDR3 DNA reads TGTGCCAGCAGTTATAGTACGGGAGTGGCCCAAGAGACCCAGTACTTC.